The 17 T cell receptor beta chains below were found in one sample sequenced in a study of human T cells and chemical hapten exposure. Time point described: patch test 2, 6 weeks after DPC sensitization. Specified treatment: therapeutic diphenylcyclopropenone sensitization with weekly scalp DPC. TCRdb called the RACE reads again in MiXCR, with one record for every CDR3 protein. This table holds 110,000 to 150,000 distinct CDR3 sequences, around 11% found once. The sequencing used whole blood, collected in connection with sensitization to the hapten diphenylcyclopropenone (DPC). Receptor source: a woman aged 45-60 years with alopecia areata. Some clones in this sample may be carry-over from other donors' samples.

This clonotype occurred many times. At one end, the junction sequence differs from germline, possibly due to a read error. The V call is TRBV30, the J call TRBJ1-3, with D perhaps matching TRBD1 (6 bases). This CDR3 comprises 14 residues. Looked up from germline, CDR1 is GTSNPN and CDR2 is SVGIG (reference sequence). The CDR3 bases are TGTGCCTGGGGGGGCCGGGGCTCTGAAAACACCATATATTTT. Its translation is CAWGGRGSENTIYF.

In this sample, this clonotype turned up many times. The genes are TRBV7-8 and TRBJ2-3; D possibly corresponds to TRBD1 (6 bases). V was pared by 5 bases and J by 6 bases, with 12 bases between. This CDR3 comprises 13 residues. Germline V gene sequence: CDR1 SGHVS, CDR2 FQNEAQ. In DNA form, the CDR3 reads TGTGCCAGCAGCCCGACAGGTTCGGATACGCAGTATTTT. This codes for CASSPTGSDTQYF.

This rearrangement joins TRBV28 to TRBJ2-7; D is unresolved. V was cut by 3 bases and J by 6 bases, with 9 bases left in between. CDR3 length: 12 residues. Germline-derived CDR1 and CDR2 are MDHEN and SYDVKM. CDR3 sequence reads: CASSFGLAEQYF. As DNA, the CDR3 is TGTGCCAGCAGTTTCGGGTTGGCCGAGCAGTACTTC.

This clonotype has a handful of counts. The V gene is TRBV28, the J gene TRBJ1-6; 8 nucleotides agree with TRBD1. Trimming at V came to 6 bases and at J to 0 bases, leaving 1 base not matched to a gene. CDR1 and CDR2 (germline): MDHEN, SYDVKM. The CDR3 has 15 residues. The chain's CDR3 is CASRTGDSYNSPLHF. In DNA form, the CDR3 reads TGTGCCAGCAGGACAGGGGACTCCTATAATTCACCCCTCCACTTT.

The chain joins TRBV9 to TRBJ2-3; D uncertain. The CDR3 sequence is 14 residues long. Trimming removed 3 bases from V and 2 bases from J, with 10 bases in between. Germline CDR1 reads SGDLS; CDR2 reads YYNGEE. The CDR3 nucleotides read TGTGCCAGCAGCGCAGACTCGAACACAGATACGCAGTATTTT. As protein: CASSADSNTDTQYF.

The chain combines TRBV7-2 with TRBJ2-7; a weak D match, TRBD2 (6 bases). The CDR3 is made up of 12 amino acids. The V end lost 5 bases, the J end lost 3 bases, and 8 bases lay between the germline ends. Germline V lookup: CDR1 SGHTA, CDR2 FQGNSA. CDR3: CASSRDFYEQYF. CDR3 bases: TGTGCCAGCAGCCGGGACTTCTACGAGCAGTACTTC.

This clonotype was seen many times. V and J are TRBV5-6 and TRBJ2-7; 9 bases are shared with TRBD1. The CDR3 is 15 amino acids. V was clipped by 1 base and J by 6 bases; unmatched bases: 8. Germline lookup yields CDR1 SGHDT and CDR2 YYEEEE. The CDR3, as DNA: TGTGCCAGCAGCTTGTTTGGGACAGGGCCCTTCGAGCAGTACTTC. Residues: CASSLFGTGPFEQYF.

This clonotype was counted between two and nine times. This chain links TRBV28 with TRBJ1-5, with no clear D. This CDR3 is built from 18 residues. V was pared by 4 bases and J by 3 bases, with 22 bases between. The germline gives CDR1 MDHEN, CDR2 SYDVKM. The CDR3 reads CASSSPGDPKEANQPQHF. The CDR3 bases are TGTGCCAGCAGTTCCCCCGGTGACCCTAAGGAAGCCAATCAGCCCCAGCATTTT.

This clonotype was counted many times. The V call is TRBV6-5, the J call TRBJ2-2; 7 nucleotides align to TRBD1. The germline CDR1 and CDR2 sequences are MNHEY and SVGAGI. The CDR3 spans 15 residues. V gave up 2 bases and J gave up 5 bases; unmatched junction bases: 5. In DNA form, the CDR3 reads TGTGCCAGCAGTTACACTGACAGGGCTACCGGGGAGCTGTTTTTT. The encoded protein is CASSYTDRATGELFF.

On this clonotype itself: It is likely a read error, because the conserved phenylalanine at the end of the CDR3 is missing. V and J are TRBV5-5 and TRBJ2-3; perhaps TRBD2 as D (6 bases). The CDR3 has 17 amino acids. Per the germline V gene, CDR1 is SGHKS and CDR2 is YYEKEE (reference sequence). With 4 bases removed from V and 0 bases from J, the gap between germline ends came to 18 bases. CDR3 nucleotides: TGTGCCAGCAGCCCAAGGGCCAGCGGGCTTAGCACAGATACGCAGTATCTT. Its protein product is CASSPRASGLSTDTQYL.

This clonotype occurred a few times. This sequence joins TRBV28 and TRBJ2-7; D gene ambiguous. CDR3 length: 12 amino acids. Trimming took off 5 bases at V and 4 bases at J, with 9 bases between the two ends. CDR1 is MDHEN, CDR2 SYDVKM, per germline. Written as DNA, the CDR3 is TGTGCCAGCAGTCACCCTCTATACGAGCAGTACTTC. The encoded protein is CASSHPLYEQYF.

This clonotype was detected ten times or more. The chain combines TRBV10-3 with TRBJ2-2; D is possibly TRBD2 (5 bases). Germline CDR1 is ENHRY and CDR2 is SYGVKD. This CDR3 has 13 residues. The V gene lost 6 bases and the J gene lost 3 bases, with 8 bases spanning the gap. The CDR3 nucleotides are TGTGCCATCAGACGAGCGGACACCGGGGAGCTGTTTTTT. Amino acids: CAIRRADTGELFF.

J is TRBJ2-2 and V is TRBV2; tentative D call: TRBD1 (5 bases). Trimming took off 8 bases at V and 1 base at J, with 14 bases between the two ends. The CDR3 is 15 amino acids. The V gene's germline CDR1 is SNHLY and CDR2 FYNNEI. CDR3 sequence: CASAAQGLNTGELFF. The CDR3 DNA reads TGTGCCAGCGCCGCGCAGGGCCTGAACACCGGGGAGCTGTTTTTT.

The gene calls are TRBV2 and TRBJ2-5; 8 bases map to TRBD2. Germline V CDR1 and CDR2: SNHLY, FYNNEI. J gave up 1 base and V 7 bases, and 5 bases lay outside the gene matches. This CDR3 spans 14 amino acids. The CDR3 nucleotides are TGTGCCAGCACCATTAGCGGGATCCAAGAGACCCAGTACTTC. Translated, it gives CASTISGIQETQYF.

The V and J genes are TRBV5-4 and TRBJ2-1; 8 bases are a match to TRBD2. From germline, CDR1 is SGHNT and CDR2 YYREEE (reference sequence). Trimming removed 5 bases from V and 2 bases from J; junction bases left unmatched: 6. The CDR3 is made up of 15 amino acids. CDR3 region: CASRPPGGAYNEQFF. In DNA form, the CDR3 reads TGTGCCAGCAGGCCCCCGGGAGGGGCCTACAATGAGCAGTTCTTC. The whole variable domain, remainder taken from reference TRBV5-4 and TRBJ2-1, is ETGVTQSPTHLIKTRGQQVTLRCSSQSGHNTVSWYQQALGQGPQFIFQYYREEENGRGNFPPRFSGLQFPNYSSELNVNALELDDSALYLCASRPPGGAYNEQFFGPGTRLTVL.

In the case of this clonotype: This may be a read error, as it is one base from a much larger clone. Since the CDR3 does not end with the conserved phenylalanine or tryptophan, this likely comes from a read error. V usage is TRBV5-1 and J usage is TRBJ1-6; D remains ambiguous. V was trimmed by 0 bases and J by 8 bases, leaving 18 bases between them. The CDR3 is 17 residues long. The germline V gene has CDR1 SGHRS and CDR2 YFSETQ. CDR3 in DNA: TGCGCCAGCAGCTTGGTGGGCCCCAGTGTTCCTGATTCACCCCTCCACTTA. It yields the protein CASSLVGPSVPDSPLHL.

The chain employs TRBV10-3 and TRBJ1-5; maybe TRBD1 (5 bases). CDR3 size: 14 residues. With 10 bases removed from V and 3 bases from J, the gap between germline ends came to 16 bases. Germline V gives CDR1 ENHRY, CDR2 SYGVKD. The CDR3 region is CATRGGAVNQPQHF. CDR3 sequence (DNA): TGTGCCACTCGGGGAGGGGCAGTCAATCAGCCCCAGCATTTT.